This T cell receptor (beta chain) was identified in a study of shared clonotypes between healthy human individuals. About the research overall: There were three CD4 naive, three CD4 memory, two CD8 naive and one CD8 memory plates per donor. Points from the study as a whole: About 5% was the fraction of naive CD4 clonotypes found shared across several donors. Naive subsets typically showed greater estimated richness than memory subsets.

CDR3 size: 13 residues. V was shortened by 0 bases and J by 4 bases, with 7 bases between the two germline ends. Germline-derived CDR1 and CDR2 are MGHRA and YSYEKL. Sequencing was performed with immunoSEQ multiplex PCR; in TCRdb, only in-frame clones are kept and a portion is missing. Among about 380,000 clones listed, roughly 96% were seen once. Details on this clone: Its matching antigen is unknown. This CDR3 is also generated by other DNA sequences in the sample.

This chain uses TRBV4-1 with TRBJ2-7; D is undetermined. This clonotype was obtained from a man under 40 in good health. Sequencing was done on a sample of memory CD8+ T cells sorted from blood. The subset denotes: CD45RO+ cells pooled with CCR7-negative TemRA cells. CDR3 nucleotides: TGCGCCAGCAGCCAAGACGCCGGGTACGAGCAGTACTTC. It codes for CASSQDAGYEQYF.